The next 19 T cell receptor beta chains were all read from a single sample in a study of cytomegalovirus exposure and HLA in healthy donors. Amplification used 60 Vbeta primers and 13 Jbeta primers. Data came from immunoSEQ multiplex PCR; TCRdb stores just in-frame clones and leaves some out. The sample yields about 36,000 clones, roughly three quarters seen once. Sequencing used PBMCs. These TCRs come from a man aged 25 to 40 in good health and CMV-seronegative.

This chain links TRBV28 with TRBJ1-2; D is uncertain. The CDR3 contains 13 residues. Trimming cost V 7 bases and J 7 bases, with 16 bases left between them. Germline V gene data show CDR1 as MDHEN and CDR2 as SYDVKM. CDR3 DNA: TGTGCCAGCAACCGACATCCGGCGGGTGGCTACACCTTC. Translation: CASNRHPAGGYTF.

The chain recombines TRBV5-1 with TRBJ1-5, with TRBD1 matching over 7 bases. Germline assignment: CDR1 SGHRS and CDR2 YFSETQ. J lost 2 bases, V lost 3 bases, and 2 bases had no gene match. The CDR3 runs to 14 residues. The CDR3 is CASSYGQGNQPQHF. The CDR3 nucleotides read TGCGCCAGCAGCTACGGACAGGGCAATCAGCCCCAGCATTTT. Looking up the rest from reference TRBV5-1 and TRBJ1-5 gives the full variable domain: KAGVTQTPRYLIKTRGQQVTLSCSPISGHRSVSWYQQTPGQGLQFLFEYFSETQRNKGNFPGRFSGRQFSNSRSEMNVSTLELGDSALYLCASSYGQGNQPQHFGDGTRLSIL.

The chain combines TRBV28 with TRBJ1-2; D possibly corresponds to TRBD1 (6 bases). Trimming took off 4 bases at V and 8 bases at J, with 26 bases between the two ends. The CDR3 runs to 17 residues. CDR1 is MDHEN, CDR2 SYDVKM, per germline. The CDR3 sequence is CASSSYRPGTRTAGYTF. CDR3 in DNA: TGTGCCAGCAGTTCCTATCGTCCCGGGACACGGACCGCAGGCTACACCTTC.

The chain employs TRBV5-4 and TRBJ1-2, with 8 bases that match TRBD1. The CDR3 sequence is 12 residues long. Trimming removed 5 bases from V and 6 bases from J; junction bases left unmatched: 3. The germline V gene has CDR1 SGHNT and CDR2 YYREEE (reference sequence). This CDR3 reads CASRATGDGYTF. The DNA for the CDR3 is TGTGCCAGCAGGGCGACAGGGGATGGCTACACCTTC.

V and J are TRBV5-1 and TRBJ2-6; D unclear. V lost 4 bases and J 0 bases, leaving 5 bases between the germline ends. Germline CDR1 and CDR2: SGHRS and YFSETQ. This CDR3 has 14 residues. In nucleotides, the CDR3 is TGCGCCAGCAGCCCTTCCTCTGGGGCCAACGTCCTGACTTTC. This encodes CASSPSSGANVLTF.

The table lists this clone with a few counts. The rearrangement uses TRBV5-8 and TRBJ1-2, with D hard to call. The CDR3 covers 11 residues. The V end was cut by 3 bases, the J end by 8 bases, with 8 bases between. Germline values: CDR1 SGHTS, CDR2 YDEGEE. The CDR3 protein is CASSYSMGYTF. CDR3 sequence (DNA): TGTGCCAGCAGCTACTCTATGGGCTACACCTTC.

This chain connects TRBV11-3 to TRBJ1-1; D unclear. This CDR3 is built from 15 residues. CDR1 SGHNT and CDR2 YENEEA come from the germline V gene. Trimming removed 5 bases from V and 5 bases from J, with 18 bases in between. The CDR3 sequence: CASSPAGVGGTEAFF. CDR3 nucleotides: TGTGCCAGCAGCCCAGCCGGGGTGGGAGGAACTGAAGCTTTCTTT.

This clone was counted a few times. The V gene is TRBV5-1, the J gene TRBJ2-3; possibly TRBD1 for D (6 bases). Trimming cost V 4 bases and J 5 bases, with 17 bases left between them. The CDR3 spans 15 residues. The germline V gene has CDR1 SGHRS and CDR2 YFSETQ. CDR3 bases: TGCGCCAGCAGCATTACAGGGACGAGCGAAGATACGCAGTATTTT. It encodes CASSITGTSEDTQYF.

This clone was seen only a few times. Here the CDR3 DNA reads TGTGCCAGCAGTGAGGCAGGGGGGACTGGAAACACCATATATTTT. Translated, it gives CASSEAGGTGNTIYF. This rearrangement joins TRBV25-1 to TRBJ1-3, with 7 bases that match TRBD1. V lost 3 bases and J lost 2; bases outside the gene matches: 4. CDR3 length equals 15 residues. The germline gives CDR1 MGHDK, CDR2 SYGVNS.

V is TRBV5-3 and J is TRBJ1-2; D is undetermined. TRBV5-3 is marked as an open reading frame, function uncertain. The CDR3 has 18 residues. Trimming left V 0 bases short and J 8 bases short, with 26 bases between. CDR3 coding DNA: TGTGCCAGAAGCTTGGCTATGTTCCCTACCTCCAAGATTCCGGGCTACACCTTC. This translates into CARSLAMFPTSKIPGYTF.

This clone was seen just once. This chain links TRBV5-1 with TRBJ1-4, with D uncertain. Germline loops: CDR1 SGHRS, CDR2 YFSETQ. The V and J ends lost 4 bases and 8 bases respectively, with 15 bases between them. The CDR3 is made up of 14 amino acids. The CDR3 loop is CASSHGREGEKLFF. CDR3 nucleotide sequence: TGCGCCAGCAGCCACGGACGGGAAGGCGAAAAACTGTTTTTT.

V and J are TRBV5-1 and TRBJ2-6, with a possible D match to TRBD1 (5 bases). Looked up from germline, CDR1 is SGHRS and CDR2 is YFSETQ. Deletions cut 4 bases from V and 10 bases from J, with 9 bases between. The CDR3 length is 12 residues. The CDR3 is CASSPRGNVLTF. Here the CDR3 DNA reads TGCGCCAGCAGCCCTAGGGGAAACGTCCTGACTTTC.

The chain links TRBV5-1 to TRBJ2-7; TRBD1 might be the D (6 bases). The CDR3 consists of 14 residues. The V end was cut by 4 bases, the J end by 2 bases, with 13 bases between. Germline loops: CDR1 SGHRS, CDR2 YFSETQ. The CDR3 DNA is TGCGCCAGCAGCCCCCGGACAGATACCTACGAGCAGTACTTC. Encoded protein: CASSPRTDTYEQYF.

The chain recombines TRBV5-4 with TRBJ2-5; TRBD2 matches at 7 bases. The V and J ends lost 4 bases and 2 bases, in that order; junction bases with no gene match: 11. The CDR3 runs 16 residues. In germline, CDR1 is SGHNT, CDR2 YYREEE (reference sequence). The CDR3 bases are TGTGCCAGCAGCCAATGGGGGGGGGAATTGCAAGAGACCCAGTACTTC. This sequence encodes CASSQWGGELQETQYF. The entire variable domain, with the rest obtained from reference TRBV5-4 and TRBJ2-5, is as follows: ETGVTQSPTHLIKTRGQQVTLRCSSQSGHNTVSWYQQALGQGPQFIFQYYREEENGRGNFPPRFSGLQFPNYSSELNVNALELDDSALYLCASSQWGGELQETQYFGPGTRLLVL.

This clone is a singleton in its sample. The V call is TRBV20-1, the J call TRBJ2-3, with a tentative D call TRBD2 (6 bases). Trimming removed 3 bases from V and 5 bases from J, with 6 bases in between. Germline values: CDR1 DFQATT, CDR2 SNEGSKA (reference sequence). The CDR3 is made up of 11 amino acids. Here the CDR3 reads CSARGGDTQYF. As DNA, the CDR3 is TGCAGTGCTAGGGGGGGAGATACGCAGTATTTT.

CDR3 loop: CASSYQPGEYYGYTF. CDR3 nucleotide sequence: TGTGCCAGCAGTTACCAGCCAGGGGAGTACTATGGCTACACCTTC. The genes are TRBV6-5 and TRBJ1-2; the D gene is possibly TRBD1 (6 bases). The germline V gene has CDR1 MNHEY and CDR2 SVGAGI. The CDR3 extends over 15 amino acids. V was trimmed by 2 bases and J by 3 bases, leaving 13 bases between them.

A few counts support this clone. The junction differs from germline at one of its ends, possibly a read error. CDR3 sequence: CASTLGGRSSYNEQFF. DNA for the CDR3: TGTGCCAGCACCTTAGGGGGGAGGAGCTCCTACAATGAGCAGTTCTTC. The genes are TRBV7-8 and TRBJ2-1; perhaps D is TRBD1 or TRBD2 (6 bases each). In germline, CDR1 is SGHVS, CDR2 FQNEAQ. The CDR3 covers 16 residues.

This clone was counted between two and nine times. The rearrangement uses TRBV7-2 and TRBJ1-2, with TRBD1 as a possible D gene (6 bases). The germline V gene encodes CDR1 SGHTA and CDR2 FQGNSA. The V end lost 2 bases, the J end lost 6 bases, and 13 bases lay between the germline ends. The length of the CDR3 is 14 residues. Here the CDR3 DNA reads TGTGCCAGCAGCTTACTCGCCCAGGGGAATGGCTACACCTTC. It specifies CASSLLAQGNGYTF.

The V call is TRBV27, the J call TRBJ1-5, with TRBD1 identical over 7 bases. This CDR3 has 14 residues. Germline CDR1 is MNHEY and CDR2 is SMNVEV (reference sequence). With 4 bases clipped from V and 4 bases from J, the junction kept 4 bases outside the gene matches. The chain's CDR3 is CASSWTGPNQPQHF. CDR3 nucleotide sequence: TGTGCCAGCAGTTGGACAGGTCCGAATCAGCCCCAGCATTTT.